This TCR beta chain was retrieved from a study of blood T cell repertoires in COVID-19. V gave up 6 bases and J gave up 9 bases, with 21 bases separating them. Germline CDR1 SNHLY, CDR2 FYNNEI. The CDR3 has 15 residues. Original data processing: It was from reference gene primer amplification that nucleated cell counts were estimated. Sequencing was performed with immunoSEQ multiplex PCR; in TCRdb, only in-frame clones are kept and a portion is missing. That table gives V, J and clone size, and the DNA gave D and trimming. Altogether 85,000 or so clones are present, about 95% being singletons, with the ten largest covering almost 4.5%.

This sequence originates from a human donor with active COVID-19. The donor label of this sample is uncertain. What was sequenced was peripheral blood. The rearrangement joins TRBV2 to TRBJ2-1, with a possible D match to TRBD2 (5 bases). CDR3 sequence: CASSARVSPGSEQFF. For the CDR3, the DNA is TGTGCCAGCAGCGCAAGGGTCAGTCCTGGGAGTGAGCAGTTCTTC.